This TCR beta chain was observed in a study of glioma-infiltrating T cells (dated by TCRdb to about 2016). About the study as a whole: TCR alpha- and beta-chain repertoires were sequenced from glioma tissue, non-neoplastic brain tissue and matched peripheral blood mononuclear cells. To measure how far tissue and blood T-cell populations diverged, each tissue-infiltrating repertoire was compared against the peripheral blood repertoire of the same patient. Three low-grade glioma patients, under ten primary glioblastoma patients, and three non-glioma patients who contributed non-neoplastic brain tissue made up the paired cohort.

General conclusions and limits of the study: Very few CDR3 sequences were found to be shared between tissue and blood, and this scarcity was attributed to high CDR3 diversity and limited sampling. VJ-independent divergence between tissue and blood was found to be below expectation in non-neoplastic patients but above expectation in all gliomas, particularly low-grade gliomas. Small numbers underpinned the group comparisons: roughly 8 glioblastoma patients, three low-grade glioma patients and three non-neoplastic patients.

CDR1 and CDR2 (MNHEY, SMNVEV) derive from the germline V gene (reference sequence). The CDR3 has 13 amino acids, counting the end cysteine and phenylalanine. Solely the CDR3 DNA is kept, with 39 bases framed from the first base. Trimming takes 6 bases from V and 6 bases from J, and the germline ends sit 14 bases apart. The iRepertoire nested amplicon-rescue multiplex PCR (arm-PCR) platform was used to amplify TCR alpha and beta CDR3 regions from RNA. One-step reverse transcription and amplification used about 85-450 ng of tissue mRNA or PBMC total RNA as input. After bead purification, a secondary multiplex PCR added Illumina adapters, and libraries were gel-purified between 200 and 400 bp. Internal 6-nucleotide barcodes were carried by the libraries and were used for demultiplexing. Libraries were sequenced on an Illumina MiSeq with 2x220 or 2x250 nucleotide paired-end reads. The original methods were these. FLASH 1.2.11 was used to merge paired reads, and BWA-MEM then aligned the reads to the GRCh37 human genome before TRA and TRB reads were extracted. For V and J assignment, an IMGT-derived reference of cassette sequences and CDR3 motifs that included pseudogenes was used. Reads were translated in three frames, and productive CDR3s were defined by a C…FGXG motif without stop codons. Unique combinations of V-J cassette pair and CDR3 amino acid sequence were defined as clonotypes. Reads were filtered by Hamming distance, thresholded by each sample's sequence error rate in mapped regions. TCRdb trimmed the raw reads at Q25, called clones with MiXCR and kept productive beta chains. CDR3 protein duplicates are merged, each entry listing the most common genes and DNA. In this record, the V and J calls reflect TCRdb's handling and not the investigators' own analysis. The sample table records 20,000 to 25,000 distinct CDR3 sequences; around 23% of these occur just once. Jointly, the top ten make up about an eighth of the sample.

This clonotype was detected many times. Its antigen specificity is not known. One base away there is no much larger clone; base qualities are not given. This TCR was sampled from a human donor with low-grade glioma or glioblastoma, undergoing nonglioma brain surgery, or in good health (not recorded which). The sequenced material came from glioma tissue, nonneoplastic brain tissue, or PBMCs (not recorded which). The chain is encoded by TRBV27 joined to TRBJ1-2; the D gene identity is not certain. The CDR3 reads CASRTTDPDGYTF. In nucleotide form, the sequence is TGTGCCAGCAGGACCACGGACCCGGATGGCTACACCTTC.